This T cell receptor beta chain was sequenced for a study of blood T cell repertoires in COVID-19. Study overall: From the United States, Italy and Spain came samples of acute and convalescent COVID-19. T cells, B-cell-depleted T cells, or PBMCs supplied cDNA or gDNA.

As originally analysed: Amplification from reference gene primers served as the basis for estimated nucleated cell counts. Sequencing was performed with immunoSEQ multiplex PCR; in TCRdb, only in-frame clones are kept and a portion is missing. Clone size and V and J calls were adopted from that table, with D and trimming inferred from the DNA. The sample comprises roughly 61,000 clones, around 90% of which are singletons, and about 16% rests with the top ten. Germline V gives CDR1 SNHLY, CDR2 FYNNEI. Trimming took 4 bases from V and 4 from J, leaving 7 bases between them. The CDR3 loop spans 12 amino acids.

This sequence originates from a man older than 75 with acute or convalescent COVID-19. V is TRBV2 and J is TRBJ1-2; D is undetermined. The specimen sequenced was peripheral blood. The CDR3 bases are TGTGCCAGCAGTGGAGTTGGCTATGGCTACACCTTC. Encoded protein: CASSGVGYGYTF.